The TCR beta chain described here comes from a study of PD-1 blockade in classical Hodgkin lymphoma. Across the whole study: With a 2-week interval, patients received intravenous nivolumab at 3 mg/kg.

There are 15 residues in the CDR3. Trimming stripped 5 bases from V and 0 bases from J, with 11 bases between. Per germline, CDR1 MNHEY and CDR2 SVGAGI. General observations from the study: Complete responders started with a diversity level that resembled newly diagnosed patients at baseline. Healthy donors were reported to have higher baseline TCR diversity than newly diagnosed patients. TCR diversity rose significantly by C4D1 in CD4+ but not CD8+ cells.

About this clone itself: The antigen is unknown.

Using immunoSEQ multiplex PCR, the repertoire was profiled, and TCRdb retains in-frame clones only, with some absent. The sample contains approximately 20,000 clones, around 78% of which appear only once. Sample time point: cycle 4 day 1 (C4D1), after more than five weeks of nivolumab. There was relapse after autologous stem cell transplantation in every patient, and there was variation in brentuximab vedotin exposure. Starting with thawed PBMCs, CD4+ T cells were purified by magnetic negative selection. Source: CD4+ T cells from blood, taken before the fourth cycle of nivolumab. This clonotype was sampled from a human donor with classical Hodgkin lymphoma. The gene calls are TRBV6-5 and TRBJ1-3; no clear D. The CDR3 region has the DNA TGTGCCAGCAGTAAATCGGGCATCTCTGGAAACACCATATATTTT. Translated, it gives CASSKSGISGNTIYF.